This T cell receptor (beta chain) was observed in a study of spatial heterogeneity in lung cancer. General study points: The counts of expanded TCRs, ubiquitous and regional, tracked ubiquitous and regional nonsynonymous mutations, respectively. Intratumoral expanded alpha and beta TCR counts were found to track tumor mutation counts. For tumor T cells, estimated coverage reached only roughly 7% (alpha) and 13% (beta).

Time point here: sample taken at primary tumor resection. The sequenced material consisted of unsorted whole RNA from tumor, nontumor lung or frozen PBMC. There are 13 residues in the CDR3. V lost 2 bases and J lost 4, with 9 bases in between. Germline V gives CDR1 MNHNY, CDR2 SVGAGI (reference sequence). By sample fraction, this clonotype is medium-sized (0.01 to 0.1%). Its matching antigen is unknown. This beta chain is a stray sequence in a library constructed for alpha chains; its clone size is not meaningful. The study tagged each TCR cDNA molecule with a unique molecular identifier. TCRdb fed the 5' RACE reads into MiXCR, producing one record per CDR3 protein. The sample lists roughly 19,000 distinct CDR3 sequences; 5.8% were seen once.

The V and J genes are TRBV6-6 and TRBJ2-7; possibly TRBD1 for D (5 bases). Sequencing used lung tumor tissue, obtained at surgery. The clonotype was recovered from a female donor with early-stage non-small cell lung cancer. The CDR3 region has the DNA TGTGCCAGCAGTTACGGACACCAATACGAGCAGTACTTC. This sequence encodes CASSYGHQYEQYF.